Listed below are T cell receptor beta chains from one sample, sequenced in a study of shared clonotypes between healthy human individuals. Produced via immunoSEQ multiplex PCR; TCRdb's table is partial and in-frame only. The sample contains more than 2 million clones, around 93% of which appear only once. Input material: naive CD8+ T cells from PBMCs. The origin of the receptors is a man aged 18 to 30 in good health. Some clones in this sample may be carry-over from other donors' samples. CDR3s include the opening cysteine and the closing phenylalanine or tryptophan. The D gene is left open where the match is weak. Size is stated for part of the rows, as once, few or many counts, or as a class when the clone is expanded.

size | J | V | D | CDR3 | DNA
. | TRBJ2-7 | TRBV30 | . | CAWTGTYGGEQYF | TGTGCCTGGACCGGGACCTACGGGGGCGAGCAGTACTTC
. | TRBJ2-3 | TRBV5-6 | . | CASSLARLEDTQYF | TGTGCCAGCAGCTTGGCCCGACTTGAAGATACGCAGTATTTT
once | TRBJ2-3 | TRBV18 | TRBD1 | CASSAGTDSTDTQYF | TGTGCCAGCTCGGCCGGGACAGACAGCACAGATACGCAGTATTTT
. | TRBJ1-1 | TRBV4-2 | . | CASSQGHDRGPPVVNTEAFF | TGTGCCAGCAGCCAAGGCCACGACCGTGGCCCCCCGGTAGTGAACACTGAAGCTTTCTTT
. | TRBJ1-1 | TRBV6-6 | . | CASSSGSGRAGTEAFF | TGTGCCAGCAGTTCAGGATCAGGGCGGGCGGGCACTGAAGCTTTCTTT
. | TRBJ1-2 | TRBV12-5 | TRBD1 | CASGLDPRDRGRRGYTF | TGTGCTAGTGGTTTGGACCCCCGGGACAGGGGAAGGAGGGGCTACACCTTC
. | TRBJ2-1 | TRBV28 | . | CASSTQDYPSYNEQFF | TGTGCCAGCAGTACCCAGGACTACCCCTCCTACAATGAGCAGTTCTTC
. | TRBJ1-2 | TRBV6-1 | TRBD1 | CASSESYRGLGYGYTF | TGTGCCAGCAGTGAAAGCTACAGGGGGCTAGGCTATGGCTACACCTTC
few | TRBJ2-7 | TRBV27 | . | CASSPNSYEQYF | TGTGCCAGCAGTCCTAACTCCTACGAGCAGTACTTC
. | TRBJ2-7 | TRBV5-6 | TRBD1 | CASSFLGQGAYEQYF | TGTGCCAGCAGCTTCCTGGGACAGGGGGCCTACGAGCAGTACTTC
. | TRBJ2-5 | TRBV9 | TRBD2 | CASSPRGGEETQYF | TGTGCCAGCAGTCCCCGGGGAGGGGAAGAGACCCAGTACTTC
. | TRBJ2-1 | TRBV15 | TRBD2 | CATSEGTRYEQFF | TGTGCCACCAGCGAAGGGACTAGGTATGAGCAGTTCTTC
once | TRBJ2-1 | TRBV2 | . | CASSRWDLSNEQFF | TGTGCCAGCAGCCGGTGGGACCTCTCCAATGAGCAGTTCTTC
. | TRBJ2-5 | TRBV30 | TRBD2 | CAWTSEPTSGWGQETQYF | TGTGCCTGGACGTCGGAACCCACTAGCGGATGGGGCCAAGAGACCCAGTACTTC
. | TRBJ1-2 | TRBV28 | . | CASSLFLFGGRYGYTF | TGTGCCAGCAGTTTATTCTTATTTGGGGGAAGGTATGGCTACACCTTC
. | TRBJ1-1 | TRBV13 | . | CASSLRTETPYTEAFF | TGTGCCAGCAGCTTACGGACCGAAACCCCCTACACTGAAGCTTTCTTT
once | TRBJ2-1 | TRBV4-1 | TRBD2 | CASSQELAGLRGNEQFF | TGCGCCAGCAGCCAAGAACTAGCGGGACTACGGGGGAATGAGCAGTTCTTC
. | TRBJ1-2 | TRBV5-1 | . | CASSLGWGDGGKYGYTF | TGCGCCAGCAGCTTGGGCTGGGGTGACGGAGGAAAATATGGCTACACCTTC
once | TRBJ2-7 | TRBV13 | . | CASSSGALYEQYF | TGTGCCAGCAGCTCGGGGGCCCTGTACGAGCAGTACTTC
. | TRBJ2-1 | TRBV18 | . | CASSPLGSYNEQFF | TGTGCCAGCTCACCGCTCGGCTCCTACAATGAGCAGTTCTTC
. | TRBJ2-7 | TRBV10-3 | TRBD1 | CAIINGTGRGGRVAQYF | TGTGCCATCATCAACGGGACAGGGAGAGGCGGGAGAGTCGCGCAGTACTTC
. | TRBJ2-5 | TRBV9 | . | CASSPRLVWSETQYF | TGTGCCAGCAGCCCCCGACTAGTATGGTCAGAGACCCAGTACTTC
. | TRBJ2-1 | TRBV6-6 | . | CASSPRESNPLNEQFF | TGTGCCAGCAGCCCGAGGGAGTCCAACCCCCTCAATGAGCAGTTCTTC
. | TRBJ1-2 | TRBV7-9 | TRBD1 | CASSLTWDRGRESGYTF | TGTGCCAGCAGCTTAACTTGGGACAGGGGTAGGGAGTCTGGCTACACCTTC
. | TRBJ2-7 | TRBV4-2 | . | CASSQGQAYEQYF | TGTGCCAGCAGCCAAGGACAGGCCTACGAGCAGTACTTC
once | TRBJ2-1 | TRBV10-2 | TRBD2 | CASSEIALAGGYNEQFF | TGCGCCAGCAGTGAGATAGCCCTAGCGGGAGGGTACAATGAGCAGTTCTTC
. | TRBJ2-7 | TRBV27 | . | CASSLGPGDEQYF | TGTGCCAGCAGTTTGGGCCCTGGGGACGAGCAGTACTTC
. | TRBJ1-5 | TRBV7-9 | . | CASSFGSPRDQPQHF | TGTGCCAGCAGCTTCGGAAGCCCTAGGGATCAGCCCCAGCATTTT
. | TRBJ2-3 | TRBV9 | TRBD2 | CASSVEVAGLTDTQYF | TGTGCCAGCAGCGTAGAGGTAGCGGGCCTCACAGATACGCAGTATTTT
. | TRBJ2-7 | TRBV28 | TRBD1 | CASGGQPEGREQYF | TGTGCCAGCGGGGGACAGCCCGAGGGAAGGGAGCAGTACTTC
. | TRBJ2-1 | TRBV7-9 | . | CASSLLGDEQFF | TGTGCCAGCAGCTTATTGGGGGATGAGCAGTTCTTC
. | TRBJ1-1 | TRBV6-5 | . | CASSYVQGNTEAFF | TGTGCCAGCAGTTACGTCCAGGGGAACACTGAAGCTTTCTTT
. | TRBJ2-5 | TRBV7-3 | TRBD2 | CASSSGPGLGIETQYF | TGTGCCAGCAGCTCAGGACCGGGACTAGGCATAGAGACCCAGTACTTC
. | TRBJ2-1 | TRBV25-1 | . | CASNWEDNEQFF | TGTGCCAGCAATTGGGAAGACAATGAGCAGTTCTTC
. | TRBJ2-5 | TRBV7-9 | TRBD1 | CASSSPPTGLQETQYF | TGTGCCAGCAGCTCTCCACCGACAGGGCTCCAAGAGACCCAGTACTTC
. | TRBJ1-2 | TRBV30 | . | CAWSWGQGKGYTF | TGTGCCTGGAGTTGGGGGCAGGGCAAAGGCTACACCTTC
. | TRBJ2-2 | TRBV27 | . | CASSFLSGELFF | TGTGCCAGCAGTTTTCTATCCGGGGAGCTGTTTTTT
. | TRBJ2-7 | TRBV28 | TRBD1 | CASSLPGTGGNEQYF | TGTGCCAGCAGTTTGCCCGGGACAGGGGGCAACGAGCAGTACTTC
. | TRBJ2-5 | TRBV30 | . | CAWSEGRSGKETQYF | TGTGCCTGGAGTGAGGGCAGATCTGGGAAAGAGACCCAGTACTTC
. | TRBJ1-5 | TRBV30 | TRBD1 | CAWREETGNQPQHF | TGTGCCTGGAGGGAAGAGACAGGGAATCAGCCCCAGCATTTT
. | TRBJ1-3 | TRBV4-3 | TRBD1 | CASSPGQGISWNTIYF | TGCGCCAGCAGCCCAGGACAGGGGATTAGTTGGAACACCATATATTTT
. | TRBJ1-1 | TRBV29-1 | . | CSVEVPDRPNTEAFF | TGCAGCGTTGAAGTTCCGGACAGACCGAACACTGAAGCTTTCTTT
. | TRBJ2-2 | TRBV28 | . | CASSFGIDTGELFF | TGTGCCAGCAGTTTCGGGATAGACACCGGGGAGCTGTTTTTT
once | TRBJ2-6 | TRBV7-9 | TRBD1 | CASSSTGVSFDSGANVLTF | TGTGCCAGCAGCTCGACAGGGGTCTCCTTTGACTCTGGGGCCAACGTCCTGACTTTC
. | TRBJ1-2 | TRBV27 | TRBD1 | CASSLRAGGSYGYTF | TGTGCCAGCAGTTTACGGGCAGGGGGCAGCTATGGCTACACCTTC
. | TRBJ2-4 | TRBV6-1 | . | CASSPRGKNIQYF | TGTGCCAGCAGCCCCAGAGGAAAAAACATTCAGTACTTC
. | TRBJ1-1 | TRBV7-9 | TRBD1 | CASNPRGTEAFF | TGTGCCAGCAACCCCAGGGGGACTGAAGCTTTCTTT
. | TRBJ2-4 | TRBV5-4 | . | CASSLAGNKNIQYF | TGTGCCAGCAGCTTAGCGGGCAATAAAAACATTCAGTACTTC